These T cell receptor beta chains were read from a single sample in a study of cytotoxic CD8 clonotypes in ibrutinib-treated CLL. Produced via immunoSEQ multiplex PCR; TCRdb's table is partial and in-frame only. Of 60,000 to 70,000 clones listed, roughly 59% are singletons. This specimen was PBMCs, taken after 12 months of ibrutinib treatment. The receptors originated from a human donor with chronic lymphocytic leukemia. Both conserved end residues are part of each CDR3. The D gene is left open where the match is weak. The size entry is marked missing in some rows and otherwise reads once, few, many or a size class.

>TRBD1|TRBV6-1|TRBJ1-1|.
TGTGCCAGCAGGGTTTTCGGGGACAGGGGGGCTGAAGCTTTCTTT
CASRVFGDRGAEAFF
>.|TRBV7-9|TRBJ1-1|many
TGTGCCAGCATTTTACCCCTGGGGGCCTACACTGAAGCTTTCTTT
CASILPLGAYTEAFF
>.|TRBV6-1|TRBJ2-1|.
TGTGCCAGCATGGATGGGACGATCACAAGGGAGCAGTTCTTC
CASMDGTITREQFF
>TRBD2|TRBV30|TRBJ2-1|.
TGTGCCTGGATAACTAGCGGGGGGCATTACAATGAGCAGTTCTTC
CAWITSGGHYNEQFF
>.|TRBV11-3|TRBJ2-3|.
TGTGCCAGCAGCGGAGCCTGGGGGGTTTCAGATACGCAGTATTTT
CASSGAWGVSDTQYF
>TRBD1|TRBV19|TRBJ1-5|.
TGTGCCAGTAGTATCTTGGGCAGGGGGCGCGAACAGCCCCAGCATTTT
CASSILGRGREQPQHF
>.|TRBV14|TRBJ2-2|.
TGTGCCAGCAGCCAAAACGGGGAGCTGTTTTTT
CASSQNGELFF
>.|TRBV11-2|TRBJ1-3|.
TGTGCCAGCAGCTTAGCGGTCGTGGGGCCCTCTGGAAACACCATACATTTT
CASSLAVVGPSGNTIHF
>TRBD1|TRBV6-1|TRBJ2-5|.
TGTGCCAGCAGTGTCGGGACAGGGGGACTGGAGACCCAGTACTTC
CASSVGTGGLETQYF
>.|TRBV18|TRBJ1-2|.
TGTGCCAGCTCACCACTCGGGGAATACGGCTACACCTTC
CASSPLGEYGYTF
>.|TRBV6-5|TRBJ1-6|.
TGTGCCAGCACTCTGAGGGGGGGTTATTCACCCCTCCACTTT
CASTLRGGYSPLHF
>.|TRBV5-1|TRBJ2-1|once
TGCGCCAGCAGCTTGGGCGTGTTGGCCTCCTACAATGAGCAGTTCTTC
CASSLGVLASYNEQFF
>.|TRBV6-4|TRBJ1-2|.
TGTGCCAGCAGTGAACAGGGAAGTGGCTACACCTTC
CASSEQGSGYTF
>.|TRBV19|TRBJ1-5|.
TGTGCCAGTAGTAACCTGGGATGGAATAGCAATCAGCCCCAGCATTTT
CASSNLGWNSNQPQHF
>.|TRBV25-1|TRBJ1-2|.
TGTGCCAGCAGTGAAGGGGGCGGGGTAGGATACTATGGCTACACCTTC
CASSEGGGVGYYGYTF
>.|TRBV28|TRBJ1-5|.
TGTGCCAGCAGAAGGGGGGCCCGTGATCAGCCCCAGCATTTT
CASRRGARDQPQHF
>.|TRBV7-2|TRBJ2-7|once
TGTGCCAGCAGCTTCCCTCTAGCCTACGAGCAGTACTTC
CASSFPLAYEQYF
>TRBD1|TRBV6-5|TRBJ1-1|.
TGTGCCAGCCGACCGTCAGGGGGGCGCCCTGAAGCTTTCTTT
CASRPSGGRPEAFF
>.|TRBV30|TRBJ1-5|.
TGTGCCTGGAGTGTAGGGAGGGTTGATCAGCCCCAGCATTTT
CAWSVGRVDQPQHF
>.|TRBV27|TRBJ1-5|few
TGTGCCAGCAGTTCGACATCACAAAGCAATCAGCCCCAGCATTTT
CASSSTSQSNQPQHF
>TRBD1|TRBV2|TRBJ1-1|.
TGTGCCAGCAGGGTGGGATGGGGACAGACTTTCTTT
CASRVGWGQTFF
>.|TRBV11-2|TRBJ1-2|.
TGTGCCAGCAGCCTACCTAGGGGCTATGGCTACACCTTC
CASSLPRGYGYTF
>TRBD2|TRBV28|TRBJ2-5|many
TGTGCCAGCAGTTCCGGGGGACTAGCGCCCACCCTCCGAGAGACCCAGTACTTC
CASSSGGLAPTLRETQYF
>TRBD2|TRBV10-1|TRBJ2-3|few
TGCGCCAGCAGTGAGTCAAACGGGGGGACAACTAGCGGCTTT
CASSESNGGTTSGF
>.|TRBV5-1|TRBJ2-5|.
TGCGCCAGCAGCTTAAACTCCCCGGGAATGGGGGAGACCCAGTACTTC
CASSLNSPGMGETQYF
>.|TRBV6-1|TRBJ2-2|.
TGTGCCAGCAGTGGAAAGGGGACCGGGGAGCTGTTTTTT
CASSGKGTGELFF
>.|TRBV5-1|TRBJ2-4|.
TGCGCCAGCAGCGCGGGTGCGACTTCTATCGCCAAAAACATTCAGTACTTC
CASSAGATSIAKNIQYF
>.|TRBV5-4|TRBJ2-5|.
TGTGCCAGCAGCCTCGAGTACGAGACCCAGTACTTC
CASSLEYETQYF
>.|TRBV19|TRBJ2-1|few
TGTGCCAGTAGTACCGACGGCAGCTCCTACAATGAGCAGTTCTTC
CASSTDGSSYNEQFF
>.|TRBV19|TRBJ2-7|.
TGTGCCAGTAGTATCGGGACGCCCTACGAGCAGTACTTC
CASSIGTPYEQYF
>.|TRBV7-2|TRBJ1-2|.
TGTGCCAGCAGGTCAATCGTTCCGGGACACTGGTATGGCTACACCTTC
CASRSIVPGHWYGYTF
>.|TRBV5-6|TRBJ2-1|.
TGTGCCAGCAGCAAAATCCCGGGACACACGTCTCGACATGAGCAGTTCTTC
CASSKIPGHTSRHEQFF
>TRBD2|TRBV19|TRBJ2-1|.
TGTGCCAGTAGTAAGGGACTAGTACCTGAGCAGTTCTTC
CASSKGLVPEQFF
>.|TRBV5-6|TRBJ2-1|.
TGTGCCAGCAGCTCCGGTGTGAGCTCCTACAATGAGCAGTTCTTC
CASSSGVSSYNEQFF
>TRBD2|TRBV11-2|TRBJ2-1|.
TGTGCCAGCAGCCTCGTAGCTGTCGGGGGGGCCGAGGGTAGTGAGCAGTTCTTC
CASSLVAVGGAEGSEQFF
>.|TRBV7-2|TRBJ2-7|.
TGTGCCAGCAGCTTAGCCCATAGGGAGCAGTACTTC
CASSLAHREQYF
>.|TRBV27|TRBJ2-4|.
TGTGCCAGCAGTTTAAGGGGGGCTGGGAACATTCAGTACTTC
CASSLRGAGNIQYF
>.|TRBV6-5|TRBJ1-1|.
TGTGCCAGCAGGCACAGGTCGGGGAACACTGAAGCTTTCTTT
CASRHRSGNTEAFF
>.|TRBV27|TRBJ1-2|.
TGTGCCAGCAGTTTAACTCGGGACCGCTATGGCTACACCTTC
CASSLTRDRYGYTF
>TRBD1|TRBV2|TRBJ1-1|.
TGTGCCAGCAGCCCCGGACAGGGGATGATGAACACTGAAGCTTTCTTT
CASSPGQGMMNTEAFF
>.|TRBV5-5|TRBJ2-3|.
TGTGCCAGCAGCTTGGGGAGCTTCACAGATACGCAGTATTTT
CASSLGSFTDTQYF
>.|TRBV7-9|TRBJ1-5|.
TGTGCCAGCAGCTTACCCGGACAATCAAAGCCCCAGCATTTT
CASSLPGQSKPQHF
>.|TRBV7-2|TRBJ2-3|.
TGTGCCAGCAGCTTAGTTCCAGGGCTAACAGATACGCAGTATTTT
CASSLVPGLTDTQYF
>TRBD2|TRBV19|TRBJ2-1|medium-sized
TGTGCCACGGCGGTCCCGGGGGGCAATGAGCAGTTCTTC
CATAVPGGNEQFF
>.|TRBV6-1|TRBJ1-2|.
TGTGCCAGCAGTGATTCGCGGACAGCTAACTATGGCTACACCTTC
CASSDSRTANYGYTF
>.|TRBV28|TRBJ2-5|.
TGTGCCAGCCGGACCCCCGGGGACCCAAAAGAGACCCAGTACTTC
CASRTPGDPKETQYF
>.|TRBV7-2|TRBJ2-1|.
TGTGCCAGCAGCCGGCCGAGCATTGATGAGCAGTTCTTC
CASSRPSIDEQFF
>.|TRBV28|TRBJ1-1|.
TGTGCCAGCAGTCCCGGGCGTAGGAACACTGAAGCTTTCTTT
CASSPGRRNTEAFF
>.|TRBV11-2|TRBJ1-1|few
TGTGCCAGCAGCTTAGCCGGGATGAACACTGAAGCTTTCTTT
CASSLAGMNTEAFF
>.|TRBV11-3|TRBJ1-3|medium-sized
TGTGCCAGCAGCCACCCGGGTTTCAACACCATATATTTT
CASSHPGFNTIYF
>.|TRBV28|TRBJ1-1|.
TGTGCCAGCCCCCCTAGGCAGTACATGAACACTGAAGCTTTCTTT
CASPPRQYMNTEAFF
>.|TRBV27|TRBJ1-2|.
TGTGCCAGCAGTTTTGGCCATTCCTATGGCTACACCTTC
CASSFGHSYGYTF
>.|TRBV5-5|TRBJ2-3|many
TGTGCCAGCAGAACGGGAGCCACAGATACGCAGTATTTT
CASRTGATDTQYF
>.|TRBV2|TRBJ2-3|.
TGTGCCAGCAGGCTGGACTCGCGGCCCTTAGATACGCAGTATTTT
CASRLDSRPLDTQYF
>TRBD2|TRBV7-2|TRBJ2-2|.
TGTGCCAGCAGCTTTCCTCGACTAGCGGGGGACACCGGGGAGCTGTTTTTT
CASSFPRLAGDTGELFF
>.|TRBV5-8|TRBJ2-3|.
TGTGCCAGCAGCCCCCGAACAGATACGCAGTATTTT
CASSPRTDTQYF
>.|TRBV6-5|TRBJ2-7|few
TGTGCCAGCAGTATTCGGCCACAGGCTAACGAGCAGTACTTC
CASSIRPQANEQYF
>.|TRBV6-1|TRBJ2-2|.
TGTGCCAGCAGTCCTATAGGGGGGGCCGGGGAGCTGTTTTTT
CASSPIGGAGELFF
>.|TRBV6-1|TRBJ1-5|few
TGTGCCAGCAGGGAATTAGTCTCGGGACAGCCCCAGCATTTT
CASRELVSGQPQHF